This record looks at one TCR beta chain sequence and its context. Its specific antigen is unknown. Per-base qualities were not stored, and no clone one base away is much larger. TCRbeta CDR3 regions were amplified from genomic DNA using the immunoSEQ Assay, a bias-controlled multiplex PCR. In the source study's methods: The number of nucleated cells in each sample was estimated from the amplification of reference gene primers within the assay. To quantify the absolute abundance of each unique TCRbeta CDR3 rearrangement, sequence reads were collapsed and filtered. For each sample, productive Simpson clonality was calculated as the square root of Simpson's diversity index across productive rearrangements. TCRdb mirrors the immuneACCESS table, restricted to in-frame sequences. Some clones are absent from its copies; in checked studies, under half trace to an unresolved V gene, and the reason for the others is unknown. The V and J calls and clone size are taken from that table; D and trimming were inferred from the DNA. Across this sample there are some 70,000 clones, with approximately 88% seen only once. The ten largest clones take up 40% to 45% of the sample.

The record originates from a study of blood T cell repertoires in COVID-19 (dated by TCRdb to 2018 to 2020). Study-wide context: The collaborator samples originated in the United States, Italy and Spain and spanned the acute and convalescent phases of COVID-19. The repertoires were released in a freely available public database intended as a resource for research on the immune response to SARS-CoV-2. The prospective study material was composed of cDNA or gDNA derived from T cells, B-cell-depleted T cells, or PBMCs. HLA class I and class II types, where available, came from metadata supplied by the sample provider rather than from assay-based typing. Deeply sampled blood TCRbeta repertoires from subjects exposed to, actively infected with, or recovered from COVID-19 were included in the dataset. Samples came from the ongoing ImmuneRACE study (first 160 participants) plus 1,254 subjects from 6 global collaborators. Sample metadata almost always included a de-identified subject ID, COVID-19 status, age in years and sex. The paper as a whole reports these results and caveats: The quantity of clinical and demographic metadata differed by source and by participant and was supplied without curation.

In Seattle, one collaborating source enrolled patients while the infection was active and tracked those patients longitudinally over the course of disease. Each collaborating institution followed its own protocols to collect whole blood in K2EDTA tubes. For TCRbeta analysis, collaborator samples were shipped as frozen whole blood, as isolated PBMCs, or as DNA extracted from either sample type. Per the germline V gene, MGHRA is the CDR1 and YSYEKL is the CDR2. The CDR3 covers 12 residues, taking in both the cysteine and the phenylalanine. Only the CDR3 portion is preserved as DNA: 36 bases, with reading frame beginning at the first base. V gives up 4 bases and J gives up 8 bases, and the segment between their germline ends measures 9 bases.

This chain joins TRBV4-1 to TRBJ2-1; a tentative D call is TRBD1 (6 bases match). This clonotype originated in a woman between 55 and 75 years old with COVID-19, enrolled during active disease. Sequencing input: peripheral blood. The nucleotide sequence is TGCGCCAGCAGCCGGGGGCGGGATGAGCAGTTCTTC. Translated, it reads CASSRGRDEQFF.